The clone carrying this TCR beta chain was detected only a few times. Germline CDR1 and CDR2: SGHRS and YFSETQ. V was trimmed by 6 bases and J by 0 bases, leaving 9 bases between them. This CDR3 is 13 amino acids long. The data are from a study of shared clonotypes between healthy human individuals. Study-level background: Donors had three CD4 naive, three CD4 memory, two CD8 naive and one CD8 memory plate apiece.

Samples underwent the assay at deep level. Clones were read by immunoSEQ multiplex PCR, and TCRdb kept only the in-frame ones, dropping some. There are 2 million to 3 million clones in the sample; more than 90% occur only once, and around 0.14% lies in the top ten. The chain joins TRBV5-1 to TRBJ1-1; maybe TRBD1 (5 bases). Source material: naive CD4+ T cells sorted from blood. Subset given: CD45RA+ positively selected. The sequence came from a man between 18 and 29 years old in good health. The CDR3 spells CASTRGVNTEAFF. For the CDR3, the DNA is TGCGCCAGCACCCGAGGGGTGAACACTGAAGCTTTCTTT.